The clone carrying this TCR beta chain occurred many times. Its cognate antigen is unknown. This entry is derived from a study of early T cells in non-severe SARS-CoV-2 infection. The overall study: Bulk RNA from unsorted whole blood was sequenced; chains were unpaired.

CDR3 length equals 14 residues. Germline V gene data show CDR1 as SGHTA and CDR2 as FQGTGA. V was shortened by 2 bases and J by 2 bases, with 9 bases between the two germline ends. Study results and limitations: Private and CD4 specificities were missed by VDJdb matching, skewed to anti-spike CD8.

Individual cDNA molecules received unique molecular identifiers during library preparation. TCRdb used MiXCR to reprocess the 5' RACE reads, holding one entry per CDR3 protein. The sample includes tens of thousands of distinct CDR3 sequences, under 11% of them seen just once. This TCR was recovered from an adult who was a healthcare worker with PCR-confirmed SARS-CoV-2 infection or an uninfected control (not recorded which). The chain carries TRBV7-3 and TRBJ1-1; maybe TRBD1 (5 bases). Sequenced sample: whole blood. Here the CDR3 DNA reads TGTGCCAGCAGCTTAGGGGGGTTTAACACTGAAGCTTTCTTT. It is translated as CASSLGGFNTEAFF.